This T cell receptor (beta chain) comes out of a study of shared clonotypes between healthy human individuals. Study outcomes and limitations: Naive CD4 clonotype sharing across four donors was around 5%.

The naive CD8 subset, CD45RO-negative cells positively selected for CCR7, excluded terminally differentiated effector memory CD45RA+ cells. To note about this clone: The antigen is undetermined.

The assay was run at deep level. Sequencing used immunoSEQ multiplex PCR; TCRdb keeps in-frame clones, though not all of them. Altogether over 2 million clones are present, about 95% being singletons, with the ten largest covering 0.9% to 1.4%. CDR1 PRHDT and CDR2 FYEKMQ come from the germline V gene (reference sequence). The length of the CDR3 is 16 residues. V was pared by 2 bases and J by 4 bases, with 8 bases of the junction left unmatched. Material for sequencing was naive CD8+ T cells sorted from blood. The TCR sequence derives from a man between 18 and 29 years old in good health. The V gene is TRBV13, the J gene TRBJ1-3; 7 bases fit TRBD1. CDR3 sequence (DNA): TGTGCCAGCAGCTTACAACAGGGGTTCGTAGGAAACACCATATATTTT. Its translation: CASSLQQGFVGNTIYF.